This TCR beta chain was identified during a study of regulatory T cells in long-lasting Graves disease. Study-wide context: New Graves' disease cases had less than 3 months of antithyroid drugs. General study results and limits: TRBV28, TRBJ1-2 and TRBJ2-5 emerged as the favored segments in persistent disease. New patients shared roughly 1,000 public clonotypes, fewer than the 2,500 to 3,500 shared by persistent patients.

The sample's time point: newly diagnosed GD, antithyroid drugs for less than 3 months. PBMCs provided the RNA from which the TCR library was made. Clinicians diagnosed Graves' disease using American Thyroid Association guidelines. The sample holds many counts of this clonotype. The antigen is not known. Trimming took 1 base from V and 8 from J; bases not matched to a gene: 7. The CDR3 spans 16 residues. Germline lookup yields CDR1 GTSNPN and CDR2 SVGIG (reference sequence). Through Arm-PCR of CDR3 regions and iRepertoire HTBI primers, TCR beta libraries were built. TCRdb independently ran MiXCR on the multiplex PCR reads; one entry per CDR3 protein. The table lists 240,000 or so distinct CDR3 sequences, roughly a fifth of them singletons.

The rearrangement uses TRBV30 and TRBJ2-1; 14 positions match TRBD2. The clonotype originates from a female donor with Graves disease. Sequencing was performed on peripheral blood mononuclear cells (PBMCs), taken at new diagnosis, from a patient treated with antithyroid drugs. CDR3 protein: CAWSAGLAGVSHEQFF. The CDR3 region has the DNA TGTGCCTGGAGTGCGGGACTAGCGGGAGTAAGTCATGAGCAGTTCTTC.